A selection of T cell receptor beta chains follows, all from one sample in a study of T cell responses to AZD1222 COVID-19 vaccine. Data came from immunoSEQ multiplex PCR; TCRdb stores just in-frame clones and leaves some out. The sample shows 65,000 to 70,000 clones, under 90% of them seen only once. The sequences come from peripheral blood, collected 28 days after the second AZD1222 dose. Receptors were obtained from an adult who received the AZD1222 COVID-19 vaccine. Each CDR3 is given with its conserved first and last residue. The size field is filled for only some rows; it gives once, few, many or a size class.

v_call: TRBV5-1
clone_size: once
j_call: TRBJ2-1
cdr3_aa: CASSLVTSSYNEQFF

v_call: TRBV2
clone_size: NA
j_call: TRBJ1-2
cdr3_aa: CASSEILGDRTAVGYTF

v_call: TRBV4-2
clone_size: NA
j_call: TRBJ1-5
cdr3_aa: CASSRGNQPQHF

v_call: TRBV27
clone_size: NA
j_call: TRBJ1-1
cdr3_aa: CATYRGVTEAFF

v_call: TRBV5-1
clone_size: NA
j_call: TRBJ2-7
cdr3_aa: CASSYRAYEQYF

v_call: TRBV9
clone_size: NA
j_call: TRBJ1-2
cdr3_aa: CASSPEGGYGYTF

v_call: TRBV15
clone_size: NA
j_call: TRBJ2-1
cdr3_aa: CATSRTGGRNEQFF

v_call: TRBV6-5
clone_size: NA
j_call: TRBJ2-5
cdr3_aa: CASQGATETQYF

v_call: TRBV7-2
clone_size: NA
j_call: TRBJ2-2
cdr3_aa: CASSLGLRMNTGELFF

v_call: TRBV6-5
clone_size: NA
j_call: TRBJ1-5
cdr3_aa: CASSYSIRGQPQHF

v_call: TRBV3-1/TRBV3-2
clone_size: NA
j_call: TRBJ1-2
cdr3_aa: CASSLLDRAGGYTF

v_call: TRBV18
clone_size: NA
j_call: TRBJ1-6
cdr3_aa: CASSKGRDSPLHF

v_call: TRBV2
clone_size: NA
j_call: TRBJ2-7
cdr3_aa: CASSYRGTGEQYF

v_call: TRBV28
clone_size: NA
j_call: TRBJ1-2
cdr3_aa: CASSLPTGGPGYTF

v_call: TRBV7-9
clone_size: NA
j_call: TRBJ2-7
cdr3_aa: CASSPHLNEQYF

v_call: TRBV18
clone_size: once
j_call: TRBJ2-1
cdr3_aa: CASSPAALRSGNEQFF

v_call: TRBV18
clone_size: NA
j_call: TRBJ2-7
cdr3_aa: CASSPRVGELSYEQYF

v_call: TRBV4-1
clone_size: NA
j_call: TRBJ2-5
cdr3_aa: CASSQATRAGTQYF

v_call: TRBV4-3
clone_size: NA
j_call: TRBJ2-3
cdr3_aa: CASSQDRFQKADTQYF

v_call: TRBV5-1
clone_size: few
j_call: TRBJ1-3
cdr3_aa: CASTPRGGAGNTIYF

v_call: TRBV7-9
clone_size: NA
j_call: TRBJ1-1
cdr3_aa: CASSSQGANTEAFF

v_call: TRBV7-2
clone_size: NA
j_call: TRBJ2-5
cdr3_aa: CASSQFSGGSETQYF

v_call: TRBV30
clone_size: NA
j_call: TRBJ1-2
cdr3_aa: CAWSVGPNYGYTF

v_call: TRBV7-9
clone_size: NA
j_call: TRBJ2-7
cdr3_aa: CASSPRTSGAHYEQYF

v_call: TRBV18
clone_size: once
j_call: TRBJ2-6
cdr3_aa: CASSPRTGSSGANVLTF

v_call: TRBV19
clone_size: NA
j_call: TRBJ1-4
cdr3_aa: CASTPSGVEKLFF

v_call: TRBV7-9
clone_size: few
j_call: TRBJ1-2
cdr3_aa: CASSPLRLHGYTF

v_call: TRBV3-1/TRBV3-2
clone_size: NA
j_call: TRBJ1-2
cdr3_aa: CASSLGDGYTF

v_call: TRBV7-2
clone_size: NA
j_call: TRBJ1-2
cdr3_aa: CASGIQGPFGGYTF

v_call: TRBV11-3
clone_size: NA
j_call: TRBJ2-5
cdr3_aa: CASSLGGGAGETQYF

v_call: TRBV15
clone_size: NA
j_call: TRBJ1-1
cdr3_aa: CATSRDGSMNTEAFF

v_call: TRBV5-1
clone_size: NA
j_call: TRBJ2-7
cdr3_aa: CASSTGVSATYEQYF

v_call: TRBV5-1
clone_size: once
j_call: TRBJ1-6
cdr3_aa: CASSAYEGSNSPLHF

v_call: TRBV27
clone_size: NA
j_call: TRBJ2-2
cdr3_aa: CASRLAHGELFF

v_call: TRBV19
clone_size: few
j_call: TRBJ2-1
cdr3_aa: CASSRRGGAREQFF

v_call: TRBV5-1
clone_size: NA
j_call: TRBJ2-1
cdr3_aa: CASSLGLGTGYNNEQFF

v_call: TRBV30
clone_size: NA
j_call: TRBJ1-1
cdr3_aa: CAWMVGTEAFF

v_call: TRBV4-1
clone_size: NA
j_call: TRBJ1-3
cdr3_aa: CASSQVGAGGNTIYF

v_call: TRBV7-8
clone_size: NA
j_call: TRBJ2-5
cdr3_aa: CASSPPRRRTETQYF

v_call: TRBV12-3/TRBV12-4
clone_size: NA
j_call: TRBJ1-2
cdr3_aa: CASRQGENYGYTF

v_call: TRBV4-2
clone_size: NA
j_call: TRBJ2-7
cdr3_aa: CASSQVKGSYEQYF